This T cell receptor beta chain was identified during a study of T cells in Graves' hyperthyroidism and ophthalmopathy. Study-level background: Peripheral blood draws took place at initial diagnosis, ahead of any treatment.

Ophthalmopathy patients showed a Clinical Activity Score of at least 3, NOSPECS grade of at least 4 and duration under 3 months. Cells are PBMCs isolated from roughly 10 ml of fresh blood. TCR beta CDR3 region amplification was performed from RNA transcripts. An initial round of RT-PCR targeting the TCR CDR3 relied on the HTBI primer set. MiXCR, run by TCRdb on the multiplex PCR reads, gives a single entry per CDR3 protein. The data contain 500,000 to 650,000 distinct CDR3 sequences, 20% of them singletons. This clonotype was picked up a small number of times. Its antigen remains unknown. CDR3 length: 15 residues. V was pared by 0 bases and J by 3 bases, with 11 bases between. Germline V lookup: CDR1 WNHNN, CDR2 SYGVQD (reference sequence). Study-wide results and limits: Blood also carried most thyroid clonotypes expanded above 0.001.

The V and J genes are TRBV10-1 and TRBJ2-5; D tentatively fits TRBD1 or TRBD2 (5 bases each). Material: blood. The clonotype originates from a man aged 35-49 years with Graves' ophthalmopathy. The CDR3 loop is CASSESTAGEETQYF. Written as DNA, the CDR3 is TGCGCCAGCAGTGAGTCGACAGCCGGGGAAGAGACCCAGTACTTC.